Shown below are 26 T cell receptor beta chains from a single sample sequenced in a study of early T cells in non-severe SARS-CoV-2 infection. MiXCR, applied by TCRdb to the 5' RACE reads, yields one record per CDR3 protein. The table includes some 67,000 distinct CDR3 sequences, about 13% detected once. The sample consisted of whole blood. Receptors were obtained from an adult who was a healthcare worker with PCR-confirmed SARS-CoV-2 infection or an uninfected control (not recorded which).

This clonotype was seen only a few times. The chain couples TRBV20-1 to TRBJ2-4, with D perhaps given as TRBD1 or TRBD2 (6 bases each). Germline V gene sequence: CDR1 DFQATT, CDR2 SNEGSKA (reference sequence). The CDR3 loop spans 14 amino acids. The ends were cut back, 3 bases at V and 1 base at J, with 10 bases in the middle. CDR3 residues: CSASPGAAKNIQYF. CDR3 bases: TGCAGTGCTAGTCCGGGGGCGGCCAAAAACATTCAGTACTTC.

This clonotype was recorded a few times. The gene calls are TRBV6-2 or TRBV6-3 and TRBJ1-2; D is unclear. Trimming left V 6 bases short and J 0 bases short, with 11 bases between. The CDR3 length is 14 residues. Per the germline V gene, CDR1 is MNHEY and CDR2 is SVGEGT. The CDR3 DNA reads as TGTGCCAGCAGCCTGTTAGGGACTAACTATGGCTACACCTTC. Translated, it gives CASSLLGTNYGYTF.

This clonotype was detected a few times. The chain has TRBV29-1 and TRBJ2-7, with D possibly TRBD2 on 6 matching bases. Trimming took 4 bases from V and 1 from J, leaving 8 bases between them. Germline CDR1 SQVTM, CDR2 ANQGSEA. This CDR3 region has 12 residues. The DNA of the CDR3 is TGCAGCGTTGGTAGCGGTTCCTACGAGCAGTACTTC. Translated: CSVGSGSYEQYF.

This clonotype was observed at least ten times. CDR3 in amino acids: CASSQDPSGISPLHF. In DNA form, the CDR3 reads TGTGCCAGCAGCCAAGATCCTTCAGGGATTTCACCCCTCCACTTT. This chain connects TRBV14 to TRBJ1-6, with D perhaps TRBD1 (5 bases). The germline CDR1 and CDR2 sequences are SGHDN and FVKESK. Trimming stripped 0 bases from V and 9 bases from J, with 12 bases between. The CDR3 sequence is 15 residues long.

This rearrangement joins TRBV4-1 to TRBJ2-7, with D perhaps TRBD2 (7 bases). Germline CDR1 and CDR2: MGHRA and YSYEKL. CDR3 length: 16 residues. The V end was cut by 4 bases, the J end by 1 base, with 17 bases between. CDR3: CASSLQGRVFSYEQYF. DNA for the CDR3: TGCGCCAGCAGCCTCCAGGGGAGGGTCTTTTCCTACGAGCAGTACTTC.

The chain uses TRBV29-1 and TRBJ1-4; 7 nucleotides align to TRBD1. V trimming: 5 bases; J trimming: 4 bases; junction bases outside the gene matches: 4. This CDR3 has 13 amino acids. Germline loops: CDR1 SQVTM, CDR2 ANQGSEA. The CDR3: CSVRDSINEKLFF. CDR3 sequence (DNA): TGCAGCGTTCGGGACAGTATTAATGAAAAACTGTTTTTT. Looking up the rest from reference TRBV29-1 and TRBJ1-4 gives the full variable domain: SAVISQKPSRDICQRGTSLTIQCQVDSQVTMMFWYRQQPGQSLTLIATANQGSEATYESGFVIDKFPISRPNLTFSTLTVSNMSPEDSSIYLCSVRDSINEKLFFGSGTQLSVL.

The chain is built from TRBV30 and TRBJ2-1; no definite D call. This CDR3 has 14 residues. Germline CDR1 is GTSNPN and CDR2 is SVGIG (reference sequence). The ends were cut back, 0 bases at V and 4 bases at J, with 10 bases in the middle. CDR3 DNA sequence: TGTGCCTGGAGTGTACTCCAGAGTTACAATGAGCAGTTCTTC. Its protein product is CAWSVLQSYNEQFF.

In its sample, this clonotype was seen many times. The chain is built from TRBV7-6 and TRBJ2-2; D possibly uses TRBD1 or TRBD2 (5 bases each). The CDR3 runs to 13 residues. CDR1 and CDR2 from the germline V gene are SGHVS and FNYEAQ. Trimming took 5 bases from V and 6 from J, leaving 10 bases between them. Here the CDR3 DNA reads TGTGCCAGCAGCCCCCGGGGACCCGGGGAGCTGTTTTTT. Its translation: CASSPRGPGELFF.

This clonotype came up a few times. The chain uses TRBV20-1 and TRBJ2-5; D is undetermined. Germline assignment: CDR1 DFQATT and CDR2 SNEGSKA (reference sequence). The ends were cut back, 2 bases at V and 3 bases at J, with 16 bases in the middle. The CDR3 length is 15 residues. CDR3 amino acids: CSARHSASAKETQYF. The CDR3, as DNA: TGCAGTGCTAGACACAGTGCCAGTGCCAAAGAGACCCAGTACTTC.

The rearrangement uses TRBV5-5 and TRBJ2-2, with D perhaps TRBD1 (6 bases). Per the germline V gene, CDR1 is SGHKS and CDR2 is YYEKEE (reference sequence). This CDR3 has 16 amino acids. Trimming removed 5 bases from V and 4 bases from J, with 18 bases in between. In DNA form, the CDR3 reads TGTGCCAGCAGGGGGCCTCGGGACACCTTCACCGGGGAGCTGTTTTTT. Its protein is CASRGPRDTFTGELFF.

This chain uses TRBV7-8 with TRBJ2-5; no clear D. Germline CDR1 is SGHVS and CDR2 is FQNEAQ. V was pared by 4 bases and J by 5 bases, with 17 bases between. The length of the CDR3 is 15 residues. The chain's CDR3 is CASSSLVKSAETQYF. The CDR3 bases are TGTGCCAGCAGCTCCCTCGTTAAGTCGGCCGAGACCCAGTACTTC.

This clonotype was seen a handful of times. V is TRBV19 and J is TRBJ2-7; D is uncertain. The CDR3 is 10 residues long. V lost 4 bases and J 6 bases, leaving 4 bases between the germline ends. Looked up from germline, CDR1 is LNHDA and CDR2 is SQIVND (reference sequence). The CDR3 region has the DNA TGTGCCAGTAGTAGGGTCGAGCAGTACTTC. The encoded protein is CASSRVEQYF. The variable domain in full, with the rest retrieved from reference TRBV19 and TRBJ2-7, is DGGITQSPKYLFRKEGQNVTLSCEQNLNHDAMYWYRQDPGQGLRLIYYSQIVNDFQKGDIAEGYSVSREKKESFPLTVTSAQKNPTAFYLCASSRVEQYFGPGTRLTVT.

J is TRBJ2-2 and V is TRBV20-1; no clear D gene. The CDR3 is 15 residues long. The germline gives CDR1 DFQATT, CDR2 SNEGSKA (reference sequence). Trimming stripped 5 bases from V and 3 bases from J, with 16 bases between. CDR3: CSAQDGRDDTGELFF. As DNA, the CDR3 is TGCAGTGCTCAGGACGGCCGTGACGACACCGGGGAGCTGTTTTTT.

This clonotype was seen at least ten times. V and J are TRBV20-1 and TRBJ2-7; 9 bases fit TRBD2. Germline CDR1 reads DFQATT; CDR2 reads SNEGSKA (reference sequence). Unmatched junction bases numbered 5, after V lost 4 bases and J lost 4 bases. The CDR3 totals 13 residues. This chain's CDR3 is CSAIEREAYEQYF. CDR3 in DNA: TGCAGTGCTATAGAGCGGGAGGCGTACGAGCAGTACTTC.

This clonotype was counted only a few times. The chain uses TRBV5-5 and TRBJ1-2; D call uncertain. This CDR3 is 13 amino acids long. The germline V gene has CDR1 SGHKS and CDR2 YYEKEE (reference sequence). The V gene lost 5 bases and the J gene lost 2 bases, with 10 bases spanning the gap. The CDR3 reads CASSTAMNYGYTF. CDR3 bases: TGTGCCAGCAGTACAGCGATGAACTATGGCTACACCTTC.

The V call is TRBV5-1, the J call TRBJ2-7; 11 nucleotides align to TRBD1. The CDR3 has 14 residues. Germline V gene sequence: CDR1 SGHRS, CDR2 YFSETQ. The junction had 7 bases not matched to a gene; V was cut back by 4 bases and J by 7 bases. The CDR3 coding sequence is TGCGCCAGCAGCCCTGGACAGGGGGCTTATGAGCAGTACTTC. Protein product: CASSPGQGAYEQYF. Full variable domain (rest looked up from reference TRBV5-1 and TRBJ2-7): KAGVTQTPRYLIKTRGQQVTLSCSPISGHRSVSWYQQTPGQGLQFLFEYFSETQRNKGNFPGRFSGRQFSNSRSEMNVSTLELGDSALYLCASSPGQGAYEQYFGPGTRLTVT.

This clonotype was counted ten times or more. This rearrangement joins TRBV5-1 to TRBJ2-7, with D possibly matching TRBD2 (5 bases). From germline, CDR1 is SGHRS and CDR2 YFSETQ. V was shortened by 0 bases and J by 2 bases, with 6 bases between the two germline ends. The CDR3 covers 13 residues. The CDR3 sequence: CASSLAGTYEQYF. The CDR3 DNA is TGCGCCAGCAGCTTGGCCGGGACCTACGAGCAGTACTTC.

This clonotype was picked up a small number of times. The V and J genes are TRBV6-5 and TRBJ1-5; weak D call: TRBD1 (5 bases). V lost 4 bases to trimming and J lost 0 bases, with 13 bases between them. The CDR3 has 16 amino acids. Germline CDR1 MNHEY, CDR2 SVGAGI. The CDR3 here is CASSSLSGYSNQPQHF. In nucleotides, the CDR3 is TGTGCCAGCAGTTCACTCTCAGGGTATAGCAATCAGCCCCAGCATTTT.

This clonotype was observed many times. The rearrangement joins TRBV7-9 to TRBJ2-7; the D is unclear. Trimming took off 4 bases at V and 0 bases at J, with 10 bases between the two ends. Germline assignment: CDR1 SEHNR and CDR2 FQNEAQ (reference sequence). The CDR3 covers 14 residues. The CDR3 nucleotides read TGTGCCAGCAGCTCATCTAGACACTCCTACGAGCAGTACTTC. Amino acids: CASSSSRHSYEQYF.

This clonotype was detected many times. The rearrangement links TRBV25-1 to TRBJ2-5; D is unresolved. Looked up from germline, CDR1 is MGHDK and CDR2 is SYGVNS. The CDR3 totals 14 residues. Between the trimmed V and J ends, which lost 1 base and 2 bases, there was a span of 8 bases. The CDR3 here is CASSESPMQETQYF. The CDR3 nucleotides are TGTGCCAGCAGTGAATCGCCAATGCAAGAGACCCAGTACTTC.

This clonotype was seen many times. This chain joins TRBV12-3 or TRBV12-4 and TRBJ2-7; D possibly corresponds to TRBD1 (6 bases). The CDR3 sequence is 11 residues long. The V end lost 5 bases, the J end lost 9 bases, and 11 bases lay between the germline ends. The CDR3 spells CASSPRTAQYF. In DNA form, the CDR3 reads TGTGCCAGCAGTCCTCGGACAGCGCAGTACTTC.

This clonotype was found a few times. The rearrangement uses TRBV3-1 and TRBJ2-1; 8 bases are shared with TRBD1. Germline V CDR1 and CDR2: LGHDT, YNNKEL (reference sequence). This CDR3 has 15 residues. J lost 2 bases, V lost 4 bases, and 4 bases had no gene match. CDR3 coding DNA: TGTGCCAGCAGCCTTCGACAGGGGACCTACAATGAGCAGTTCTTC. Encoded protein: CASSLRQGTYNEQFF.

Many counts were recorded for this clonotype. The chain recombines TRBV7-3 with TRBJ2-2; the D call may be TRBD1 or TRBD2 (5 bases each). CDR3 length: 13 amino acids. The V end lost 5 bases, the J end lost 8 bases, and 12 bases lay between the germline ends. Germline V gene data show CDR1 as SGHTA and CDR2 as FQGTGA. CDR3: CASSSRAGGELFF. The CDR3 DNA is TGTGCCAGCAGCAGCAGGGCGGGTGGGGAGCTGTTTTTT.

This clonotype was seen only a few times. The genes are TRBV11-2 and TRBJ2-1; D is tentatively TRBD1 or TRBD2 (5 bases each). Germline values: CDR1 SGHAT, CDR2 FQNNGV. CDR3 length: 14 residues. V was shortened by 5 bases and J by 4 bases, with 12 bases between the two germline ends. This CDR3 reads CASSLWDGYNEQFF. Written as DNA, the CDR3 is TGTGCCAGCAGCCTGTGGGACGGGTACAATGAGCAGTTCTTC.

This clonotype has a handful of counts. This sequence joins TRBV4-2 and TRBJ2-5; TRBD2 agrees at 7 bases. Trimming at V came to 4 bases and at J to 2 bases, leaving 7 bases not matched to a gene. Per the germline V gene, CDR1 is LGHNA and CDR2 is YNFKEQ. The CDR3 runs to 15 residues. The CDR3 DNA reads as TGTGCCAGCAGCCCGCTTGGAGCGGGGCAAGAGACCCAGTACTTC. Its translation: CASSPLGAGQETQYF.

This clonotype was detected many times. V gene TRBV7-2 combines with J gene TRBJ2-1, with 11 bases matching TRBD2. V gave up 5 bases and J gave up 6 bases; unmatched junction bases: 6. The CDR3 is 15 residues long. Germline assignment: CDR1 SGHTA and CDR2 FQGNSA. DNA for the CDR3: TGTGCCAGCAGCCCGACTAGCGGGATGCCCAATGAGCAGTTCTTC. Its translation: CASSPTSGMPNEQFF.